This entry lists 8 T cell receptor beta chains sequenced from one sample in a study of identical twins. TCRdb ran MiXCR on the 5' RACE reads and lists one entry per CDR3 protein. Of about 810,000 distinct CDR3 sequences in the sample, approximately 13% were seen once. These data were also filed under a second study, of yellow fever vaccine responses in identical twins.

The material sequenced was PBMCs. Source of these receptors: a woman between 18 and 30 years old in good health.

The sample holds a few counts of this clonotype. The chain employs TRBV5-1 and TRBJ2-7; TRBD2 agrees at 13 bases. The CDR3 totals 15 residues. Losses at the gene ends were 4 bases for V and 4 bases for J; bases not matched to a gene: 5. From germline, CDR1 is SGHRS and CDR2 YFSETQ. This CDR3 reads CASSVLAGGPYEQYF. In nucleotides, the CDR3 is TGCGCCAGCAGCGTACTAGCGGGAGGGCCGTACGAGCAGTACTTC. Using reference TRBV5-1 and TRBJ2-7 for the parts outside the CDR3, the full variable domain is KAGVTQTPRYLIKTRGQQVTLSCSPISGHRSVSWYQQTPGQGLQFLFEYFSETQRNKGNFPGRFSGRQFSNSRSEMNVSTLELGDSALYLCASSVLAGGPYEQYFGPGTRLTVT.

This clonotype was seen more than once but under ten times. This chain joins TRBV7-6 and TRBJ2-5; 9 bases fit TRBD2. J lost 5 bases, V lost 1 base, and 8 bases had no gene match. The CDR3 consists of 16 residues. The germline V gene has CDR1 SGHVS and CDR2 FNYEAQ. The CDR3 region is CASSLEAGGPLETQYF. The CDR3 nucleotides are TGTGCCAGCAGCTTAGAGGCGGGGGGGCCCTTGGAGACCCAGTACTTC. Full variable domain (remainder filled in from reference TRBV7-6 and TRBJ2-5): GAGVSQSPRYKVTKRGQDVALRCDPISGHVSLYWYRQALGQGPEFLTYFNYEAQQDKSGLPNDRFSAERPEGSISTLTIQRTEQRDSAMYRCASSLEAGGPLETQYFGPGTRLLVL.

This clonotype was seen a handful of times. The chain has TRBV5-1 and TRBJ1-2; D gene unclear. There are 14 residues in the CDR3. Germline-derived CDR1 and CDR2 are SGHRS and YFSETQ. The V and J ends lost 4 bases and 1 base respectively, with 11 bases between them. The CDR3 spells CASSINGNNYGYTF. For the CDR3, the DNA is TGCGCCAGCAGCATTAACGGAAATAACTATGGCTACACCTTC.

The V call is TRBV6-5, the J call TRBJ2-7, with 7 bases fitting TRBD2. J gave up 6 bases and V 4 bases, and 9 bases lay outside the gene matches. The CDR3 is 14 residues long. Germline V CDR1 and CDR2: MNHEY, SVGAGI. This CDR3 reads CASSLEGGPSEQYF. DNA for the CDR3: TGTGCCAGCAGTTTAGAGGGAGGGCCTTCCGAGCAGTACTTC.

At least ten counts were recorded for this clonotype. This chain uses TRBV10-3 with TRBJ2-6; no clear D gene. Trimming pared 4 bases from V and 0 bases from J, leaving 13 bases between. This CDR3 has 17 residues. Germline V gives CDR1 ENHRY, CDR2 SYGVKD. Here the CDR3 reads CAISANYLGSGANVLTF. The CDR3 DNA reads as TGTGCCATCAGTGCCAATTATCTCGGCTCTGGGGCCAACGTCCTGACTTTC.

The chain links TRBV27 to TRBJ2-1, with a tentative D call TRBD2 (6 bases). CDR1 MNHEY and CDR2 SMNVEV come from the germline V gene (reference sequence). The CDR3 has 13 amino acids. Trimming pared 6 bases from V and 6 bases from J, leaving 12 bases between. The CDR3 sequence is CASRRLGGNEQFF. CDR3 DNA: TGTGCCAGCAGGCGACTAGGAGGCAATGAGCAGTTCTTC.

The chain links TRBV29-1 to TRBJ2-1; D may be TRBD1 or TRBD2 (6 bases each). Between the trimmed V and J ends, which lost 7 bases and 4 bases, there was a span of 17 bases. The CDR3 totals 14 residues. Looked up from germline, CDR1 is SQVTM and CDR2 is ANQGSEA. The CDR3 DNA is TGCAGCGGCCGAAGGGGGGTATTATACAATGAGCAGTTCTTC. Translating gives CSGRRGVLYNEQFF.

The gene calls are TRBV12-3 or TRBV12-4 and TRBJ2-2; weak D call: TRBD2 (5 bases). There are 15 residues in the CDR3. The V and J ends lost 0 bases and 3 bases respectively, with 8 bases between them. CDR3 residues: CASSLAGRYTGELFF. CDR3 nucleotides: TGTGCCAGCAGTTTAGCGGGGAGATACACCGGGGAGCTGTTTTTT.